Here is one TCR beta chain with its context. What it recognizes is unknown. The data stem from a study of T cells after posttransplantation cyclophosphamide. Study outcomes and limitations: Donor-recipient repertoire similarity was low at 1-2 months, rising over year one. After PTCy, TRB diversity resembled that of CNI/methotrexate controls. TRB overlap between skin or GI tissue T cells and blood was limited.

Only in-frame clones appear in the TCRdb table, and some are missing; sequencing was by immunoSEQ multiplex PCR. The profile shows some 7,100 clones, roughly 82% of them singletons. Busulfan-fludarabine conditioning, marrow transplant, and cyclophosphamide on days +3 and +4 were administered. The CDR3 sequence is 13 residues long. V dropped 4 bases and J dropped 5 bases, with 13 bases sitting between them. Germline V gene data show CDR1 as SGHNT and CDR2 as YYREEE (reference sequence). Specimen: CD4+ T cells sorted from blood, collected about 1,000 days after allogeneic stem cell transplant with posttransplant cyclophosphamide. The V gene is TRBV5-4, the J gene TRBJ2-7; maybe TRBD2 (7 bases). The sequence derives from a female patient aged 40-49 years who received an allogeneic stem cell transplant from a related donor, was CMV-positive, and had no GVHD. Some T cells may be provided by the graft donor. CDR3 nucleotides: TGTGCCAGCAGCAGCAGGGGAGGGGACGAGCAGTACTTC. Its protein product is CASSSRGGDEQYF.